These T cell receptor beta chains were read from a single sample in a study of blood T cell repertoires in COVID-19. Repertoires were generated with immunoSEQ multiplex PCR, while TCRdb's copy carries only in-frame clones and drops some. The sample shows some 37,000 clones, about 90% of them seen only once. The material sequenced was peripheral blood. These receptors were collected from a man aged 65 to 79 with acute or convalescent COVID-19. CDR3s include the opening cysteine and the closing phenylalanine or tryptophan. D genes are given only for firm matches.

TRBJ2-3 TRBD2 TRBV9 CASSRTSGRALADTQYF
TRBJ1-1 - TRBV5-8 CASSLTHLNTEAFF
TRBJ2-1 TRBD2 TRBV7-8 CASSLRTSGSRDEQFF
TRBJ2-1 TRBD1 TRBV7-3 CASSLRQGKSEQFF
TRBJ1-3 TRBD1 TRBV6-2/TRBV6-3 CASSTGQTDTIYF
TRBJ1-6 TRBD1 TRBV11-2 CASSLDGQAGQGFGNSPLHF
TRBJ2-7 TRBD2 TRBV2 CASRSLAGVYEQYF
TRBJ1-1 TRBD1 TRBV3-1/TRBV3-2 CASSIRQGSEAFF
TRBJ1-4 - TRBV2 CASRTGGVNEKLFF
TRBJ2-2 - TRBV4-3 CASSQQGRGHGELFF
TRBJ2-3 - TRBV4-2 CASSARESTDTQYF
TRBJ2-3 - TRBV4-2 CASSQEGGGSTDTQYF
TRBJ2-2 TRBD2 TRBV4-3 CASSQELERGTGELFF
TRBJ1-1 - TRBV10-3 CAIKDKAGANTEAFF
TRBJ2-2 - TRBV18 CASSSTQNTGELFF
TRBJ2-5 - TRBV7-2 CASSLVSALETQYF
TRBJ2-1 TRBD2 TRBV9 CASSARAGAVNEQFF
TRBJ2-7 - TRBV27 CASSLRYRDDGGEQYF
TRBJ2-3 - TRBV11-2 CASSLLGHAGTDTQYF
TRBJ1-2 - TRBV7-3 CASSLQPAGEGGYTF
TRBJ2-2 - TRBV29-1 CSVGGGANTGELFF
TRBJ2-3 - TRBV20-1 CMGRKTDTQYF
TRBJ1-2 TRBD1 TRBV7-2 CASSQDREVGYTF
TRBJ1-2 - TRBV19 CASSLTTGGYTF